This T cell receptor (beta chain) was sequenced during a study of human T cells and chemical hapten exposure. Overall study results and limits: There was a positive correlation between PT1 expanded TCR counts and patch test score. No alteration of TCRs above 1 in 1000 frequency was seen with DPC sensitization.

Note on this clonotype: Its target is not known.

Time point denoted: patch test 1, 2 weeks after DPC sensitization. Treatment in this sample: therapeutic diphenylcyclopropenone sensitization with weekly scalp DPC. Sequencing started from total RNA isolated from unfractionated whole blood. Patches went on only after blood had been drawn each time. CDR1 and CDR2 from the germline V gene are MDHEN and SYDVKM. The CDR3 totals 18 residues. Losses at the gene ends were 2 bases for V and 2 bases for J; bases not matched to a gene: 7. Unique molecular identifiers were linked by the library to individual cDNA molecules. TCRdb reanalysed the RACE reads using MiXCR and keeps one entry per CDR3 protein. The sample gives about 34,000 distinct CDR3 sequences, 5.5% to 8% of which show up once; about a tenth is in the top ten.

The chain combines TRBV28 with TRBJ1-6, with 9 bases matching TRBD1. The clonotype originates from a woman aged 25-40 years with alopecia areata. Some clones in this sample may be carry-over from other donors' samples. The specimen comprised whole blood, sampled in connection with sensitization to the hapten diphenylcyclopropenone (DPC). In nucleotides, the CDR3 is TGTGCCAGCAGTTTACCGGGACAGGGAACACCCTATAATTCACCCCTCCACTTT. It encodes CASSLPGQGTPYNSPLHF.